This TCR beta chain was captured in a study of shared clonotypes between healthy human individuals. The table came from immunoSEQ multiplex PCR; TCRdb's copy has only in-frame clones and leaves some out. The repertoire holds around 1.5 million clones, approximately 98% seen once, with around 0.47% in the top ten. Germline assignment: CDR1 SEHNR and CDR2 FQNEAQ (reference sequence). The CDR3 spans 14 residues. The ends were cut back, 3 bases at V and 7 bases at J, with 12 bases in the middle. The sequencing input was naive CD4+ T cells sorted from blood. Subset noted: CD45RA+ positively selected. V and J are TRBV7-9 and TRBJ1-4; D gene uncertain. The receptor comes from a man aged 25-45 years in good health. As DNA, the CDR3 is TGTGCCAGCAGCTTGTCCCCGGGGAGTGAAAAACTGTTTTTT. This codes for CASSLSPGSEKLFF.